Given below is one TCR beta chain in context. Antigen: not known. The entry originates in a study of shared clonotypes between healthy human individuals. Study-level findings and limits: Some naive CD4 clonotypes, 5% to 5.5%, turned up in common across several donors. Sampling used blood alone; tissue repertoires probably differ.

Genomic DNA (from each subset) was split evenly across several immunoSEQ plates. Method: immunoSEQ multiplex PCR; TCRdb's copy keeps in-frame clones and lacks some. The data contain about 600,000 clones, 97% of them singletons. In the CD4+ fraction, cells were divided into CD45RA+ naive and CD45RA-negative memory subsets. The CDR3 totals 15 residues. The germline gives CDR1 LGHNA, CDR2 YNFKEQ. V dropped 0 bases and J dropped 3 bases, with 12 bases sitting between them. The sequenced sample was naive CD4+ T cells sorted from blood. Indicated subset: CD45RA+ positively selected. This chain links TRBV4-2 with TRBJ2-7; D remains unclear. The clonotype originates from a woman aged 30 to 39 in good health. Here the CDR3 DNA reads TGTGCCAGCAGCCAAGAAAGGATGGGCCTCTACGAGCAGTACTTC. Its protein is CASSQERMGLYEQYF.